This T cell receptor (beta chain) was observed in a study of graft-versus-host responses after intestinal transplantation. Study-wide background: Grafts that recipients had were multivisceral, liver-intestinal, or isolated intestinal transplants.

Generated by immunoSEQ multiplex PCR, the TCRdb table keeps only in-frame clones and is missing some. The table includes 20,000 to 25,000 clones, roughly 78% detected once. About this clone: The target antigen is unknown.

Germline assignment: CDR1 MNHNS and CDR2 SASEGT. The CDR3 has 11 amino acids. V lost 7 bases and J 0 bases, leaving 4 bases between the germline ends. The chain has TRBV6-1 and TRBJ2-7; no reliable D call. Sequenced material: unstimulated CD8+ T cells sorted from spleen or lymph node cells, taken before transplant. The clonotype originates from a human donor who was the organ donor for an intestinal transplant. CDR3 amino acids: CASTHSYEQYF. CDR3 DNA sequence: TGTGCCAGCACACACTCCTACGAGCAGTACTTC.